Each of the 2 T cell receptor beta chains below was sequenced from the same sample in a study of metastatic and nonmetastatic thyroid tumors (dated by TCRdb to about 2020). Before undergoing thyroid surgery, none of the patients had been given any kind of treatment. Libraries were made using PCR. Instrument on record: Illumina HiSeq 4000. TCRdb ran its own pipeline on the public reads, namely fastp trimming at Q25 and MiXCR clone calling, and kept in-frame beta chains. Across this sample there are fewer than 40,000 clones, with roughly 33% seen only once. The ten largest account for about 16% of the sample. What was sequenced was tumor tissue. These receptor sequences come from a female donor with papillary thyroid cancer or a benign thyroid nodule (not recorded which). Some clones in this sample may be carry-over from other donors' samples.

This clone was counted a single time. V is TRBV20-1 and J is TRBJ1-5, with no clear D. Germline lookup yields CDR1 DFQATT and CDR2 SNEGSKA (reference sequence). CDR3 length: 14 residues. Trimming removed 0 bases at V and 1 base at J, with 7 bases between. The CDR3 DNA sequence: TGCAGTGCTAGAGATTTAGACAGCAATCAGCCCCAGCATTTT. Encoded protein: CSARDLDSNQPQHF.

J is TRBJ1-2 and V is TRBV6-6; D remains unclear. Trimming took off 0 bases at V and 6 bases at J, with 11 bases between the two ends. This CDR3 spans 14 amino acids. Germline assignment: CDR1 MNHNY and CDR2 SVGAGI (reference sequence). CDR3 loop: CASSYSVQLNGYTF. In DNA, the CDR3 is TGTGCCAGCAGTTACTCGGTGCAGTTAAATGGCTACACCTTC.